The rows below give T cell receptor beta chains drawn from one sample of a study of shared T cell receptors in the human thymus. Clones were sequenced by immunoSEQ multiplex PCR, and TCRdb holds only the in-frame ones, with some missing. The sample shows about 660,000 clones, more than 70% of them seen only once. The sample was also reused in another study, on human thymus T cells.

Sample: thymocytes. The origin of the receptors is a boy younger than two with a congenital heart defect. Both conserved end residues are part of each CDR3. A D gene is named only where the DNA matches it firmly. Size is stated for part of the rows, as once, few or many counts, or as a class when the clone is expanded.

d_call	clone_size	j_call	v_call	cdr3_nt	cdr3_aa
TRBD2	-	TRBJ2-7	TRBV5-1	TGCGCCAGCAGCCGACGGAACCGGACTAGATACTACGAGCAGTACTTC	CASSRRNRTRYYEQYF
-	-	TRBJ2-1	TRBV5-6	TGTGCCAGCAGCCGTCGAGGGGCGGGATCCTCCTACAATGAGCAGTTCTTC	CASSRRGAGSSYNEQFF
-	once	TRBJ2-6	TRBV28	TGTGCCAGCAGTTCAAGGGGTAACTCTGGGGCCAACGTCCTGACTTTC	CASSSRGNSGANVLTF
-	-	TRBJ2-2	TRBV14	TGTGCCAGCAGCCAAGATATAGTCTTCCCGAACACCGGGGAGCTGTTTTTT	CASSQDIVFPNTGELFF
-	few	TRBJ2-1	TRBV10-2	TGCGCCAGCAGTGAAGTTCAGGGATTTGACCACAATGAGCAGTTCTTC	CASSEVQGFDHNEQFF
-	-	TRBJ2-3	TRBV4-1	TGCGCCAGCAGCCGCCCCAATTACCTCGGTTACACAGATACGCAGTATTTT	CASSRPNYLGYTDTQYF
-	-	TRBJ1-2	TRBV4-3	TGCGCCAGCAGCCAAGATCCCACTGTAAAGGGGGGGGAGGGCTACACCTTC	CASSQDPTVKGGEGYTF
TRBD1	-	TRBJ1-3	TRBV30	TGTGCCTGGAGTTTTTCGAACAGGGGCCGGAGAAACACCATATATTTT	CAWSFSNRGRRNTIYF
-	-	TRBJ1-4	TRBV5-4	TGTGCCAGCAGCTTCTGGGGCGGGGGTGAAAAACTGTTTTTT	CASSFWGGGEKLFF
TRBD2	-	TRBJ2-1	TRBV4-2	TGTGCCAGCAGCCAAGGGGGTAGGCTAGCGGGAGTCAATGAGCAGTTCTTC	CASSQGGRLAGVNEQFF
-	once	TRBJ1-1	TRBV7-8	TGTGCCAGCAGCTTAAGGACAGAGAACACTGAAGCTTTCTTT	CASSLRTENTEAFF
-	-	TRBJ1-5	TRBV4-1	TGCGCCAGCAGCCAAGAGAGTCCCACTTTCCGCAATCAGCCCCAGCATTTT	CASSQESPTFRNQPQHF
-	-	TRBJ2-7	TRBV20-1	TGCAGTGCTAGTCTGCGGTACGAGCAGTACTTC	CSASLRYEQYF
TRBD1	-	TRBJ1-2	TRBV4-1	TGCGCCAGCAGCCAAGCAGGGACAGGAAACAACTATGGCTACACCTTC	CASSQAGTGNNYGYTF
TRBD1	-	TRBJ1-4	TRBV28	TGTGCCAGCAGTTTCGGACAGGGAGGGGAAAAACTGTTTTTT	CASSFGQGGEKLFF
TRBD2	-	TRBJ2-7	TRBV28	TGTGCCAGCACCCCTACGGCCGGGCTAGCGGGAGACGAGCAGTACTTC	CASTPTAGLAGDEQYF
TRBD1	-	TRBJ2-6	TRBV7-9	TGTGCCAGCAGCCCTAGGGACAGACTCTCTGGGGCCAACGTCCTGACTTTC	CASSPRDRLSGANVLTF
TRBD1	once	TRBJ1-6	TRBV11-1	TGTGCCAGCAGCTCGAACAGGGGCGGGAGGGCACCCCTCCACTTT	CASSSNRGGRAPLHF
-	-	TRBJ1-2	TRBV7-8	TGTGCCAGCAGCTTATTAGGGGTCTATGGCTACACCTTC	CASSLLGVYGYTF
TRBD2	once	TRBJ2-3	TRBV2	TGTGCCAGCAGTGAAGAGGCGGGACTAGCGGGGGAGACAGATACGCAGTATTTT	CASSEEAGLAGETDTQYF
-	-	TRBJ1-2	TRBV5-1	TGCGCCAGCAGCTCTGGAGGGGATTGGGGGGTTTACAGTTATGGCTACACCTTC	CASSSGGDWGVYSYGYTF
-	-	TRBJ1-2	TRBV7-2	TGTGCCAGCAGCTTAGTACAGGGAATGTTTTTTGGCTACACCTTC	CASSLVQGMFFGYTF
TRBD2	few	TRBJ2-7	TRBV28	TGTGCCAGCAGGGGCGAGCGGGAGTGCGCCTACGAGCAGTACTTC	CASRGERECAYEQYF
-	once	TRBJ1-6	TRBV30	TGTGCCTGGAGTGTACAGGCAAAAAATTCCCCCCTCCACTTT	CAWSVQAKNSPLHF
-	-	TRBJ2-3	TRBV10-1	TGCGCCAGCAGTCCGACTGGTTATACGCAGTATTTT	CASSPTGYTQYF
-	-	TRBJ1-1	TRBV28	TGTGCCAGCACCGATTGGCTTAACACTGAAGCTTTCTTT	CASTDWLNTEAFF
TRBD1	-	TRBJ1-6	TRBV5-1	TGCGCCAGCAAACAGGGGTTAGCCTATAATTCACCCCTCCACTTT	CASKQGLAYNSPLHF
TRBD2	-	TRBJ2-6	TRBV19	TGTGCCAGTAATCGGGGGGCTGGGGCCAACGTCCTGACTTTC	CASNRGAGANVLTF
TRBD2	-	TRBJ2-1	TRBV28	TGTGCCAGCACTACCGGGGTAGCGGGAGGGCCTACCTACAATGAGCAGTTCTTC	CASTTGVAGGPTYNEQFF
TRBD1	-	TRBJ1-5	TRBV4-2	TGTGCCAGCAGCCAGGGGAGCACAGGGGGCCAGCCCCAGCATTTT	CASSQGSTGGQPQHF
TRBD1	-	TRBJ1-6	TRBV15	TGTGCCACCAGCAGAGGGGGGACAGCGCCCACAGAATTGGATTCACCCCTCCACTTT	CATSRGGTAPTELDSPLHF
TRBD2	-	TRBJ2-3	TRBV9	TGTGCCAGCAGCCACGAGGGACTAGCGGTACAAACGCCCCGCACAGATACGCAGTATTTT	CASSHEGLAVQTPRTDTQYF
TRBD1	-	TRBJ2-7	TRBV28	TGTGCCAGCAGTTTAAGAACCCAGGACAGGGCAATGTACGAGCAGTACTTC	CASSLRTQDRAMYEQYF
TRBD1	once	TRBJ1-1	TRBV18	TGTGCCAGCTCACCACGGGTGACAGGGGGTGTGAGTACTGAAGCTTTCTTT	CASSPRVTGGVSTEAFF
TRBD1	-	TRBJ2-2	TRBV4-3	TGCGCCAGCAGCCAAGAGGTCCCGGGACAGGGGGCCCCGAGCGGGGAGCTGTTTTTT	CASSQEVPGQGAPSGELFF
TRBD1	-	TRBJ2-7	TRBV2	TGTGCCAGCAGTAGAAGGACAGGATTAGTGGGTTGCGAGCAGTACTTC	CASSRRTGLVGCEQYF
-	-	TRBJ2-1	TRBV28	TGTGCCAGCAGCCTCCGTCGGGGGAATGAAAATGAGCAGTTCTTC	CASSLRRGNENEQFF
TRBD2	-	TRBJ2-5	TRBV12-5	TGTGCTAGTGGTTTGAGCGCTAGCGGGGGAAAACAAGAGACCCAGTACTTC	CASGLSASGGKQETQYF
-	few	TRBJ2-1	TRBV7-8	TGTGCCAGCAGCTTAAGAGGGCGTTGGTTCTTC	CASSLRGRWFF
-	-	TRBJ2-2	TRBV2	TGTGCCAGCTACTCTGCCCCCCGGGACACGCAAGAGAGGGCATCGGGCACCGGGGAGCTGTTTTTT	CASYSAPRDTQERASGTGELFF
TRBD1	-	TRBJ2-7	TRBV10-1	TGCGCCAGACCATCCAACGACAGGGGGGGCTACGAGCAGTACTTC	CARPSNDRGGYEQYF
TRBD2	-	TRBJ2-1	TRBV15	TGTGCCACCAGCAGAGTCTATGGCGGGGGGGCCCCAGGAGAGTACAATGAGCAGTTCTTC	CATSRVYGGGAPGEYNEQFF
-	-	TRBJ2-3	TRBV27	TGTGCCAGCCGCCCGTGGGTCGGGGGCACAGATACGCAGTATTTT	CASRPWVGGTDTQYF
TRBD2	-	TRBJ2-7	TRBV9	TGTGCCAGCAGCGTAGAAATGGGAGGGCCCGTATACGAGCAGTACTTC	CASSVEMGGPVYEQYF
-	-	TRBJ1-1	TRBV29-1	TGCAGCGTTGATCGGGAGTTGAACACTGAAGCTTTCTTT	CSVDRELNTEAFF
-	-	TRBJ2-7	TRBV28	TGTGCCAGCAGTTTCCGAAGACAGGCCTACGAGCAGTACTTC	CASSFRRQAYEQYF
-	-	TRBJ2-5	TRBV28	TGTGCCAGCAGCGACCCCGCGGAACAAGAGACCCAGTACTTC	CASSDPAEQETQYF
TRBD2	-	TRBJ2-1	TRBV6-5	TGTGCCAGCAGACGCGGGGGAACTGAGCAGTTCTTC	CASRRGGTEQFF
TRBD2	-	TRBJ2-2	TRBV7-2	TGTGCCAGCAGCTGGGGCGGGGGGTTCCTCACCGGGGAGCTGTTTTTT	CASSWGGGFLTGELFF
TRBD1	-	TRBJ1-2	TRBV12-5	TGTGCTAGTGGCCCCGGGACAGGGGATGGCTACACCTTC	CASGPGTGDGYTF
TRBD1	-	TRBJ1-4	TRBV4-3	TGCGCCAGCAGCCATTGTTGGAGGGGGCGCGCTAATGAAAAACTGTTTTTT	CASSHCWRGRANEKLFF
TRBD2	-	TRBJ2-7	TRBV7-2	TGTGCCAGCAGCTTAACGGGGGGGCAATACGAGCAGTACTTC	CASSLTGGQYEQYF
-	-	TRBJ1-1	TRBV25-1	TGTGCCAGCAGTCCCTCCCGGGGGGGGAACACTGAAGCTTTCTTT	CASSPSRGGNTEAFF
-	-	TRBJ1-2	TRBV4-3	TGCGCCAGCGGTAAAGGGGGACCTAACTATGGCTACACCTTC	CASGKGGPNYGYTF
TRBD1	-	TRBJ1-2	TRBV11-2	TGTGCCAGCAGGACACTCCGGGACAGTGCGCGTGGCTACACCTTC	CASRTLRDSARGYTF
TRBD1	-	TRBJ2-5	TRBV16	TGTGCCAGCAGCCCGGGACAGCAAGAGACCCAGTACTTC	CASSPGQQETQYF